Reported below is one T cell receptor beta chain. Original processing notes: Estimation of nucleated cell counts relied on the amplification of reference gene primers. Data came from immunoSEQ multiplex PCR; TCRdb stores just in-frame clones and leaves some out. That table supplies the V and J calls and clone size; D and trimming were determined from the DNA. Of over 250,000 clones detected, 75% to 90% appear once; the ten largest clones hold 9.5% to 11%. This CDR3 spans 14 amino acids. Trimming at V came to 3 bases and at J to 8 bases, leaving 4 bases not matched to a gene. CDR1 is SGHTA and CDR2 is FQGTGA in the germline V gene. This entry comes from a study of blood T cell repertoires in COVID-19. Study as a whole: Samples taken during acute and convalescent COVID-19 were collected in the United States, Italy and Spain. T cells, B-cell-depleted T cells, or PBMCs provided the cDNA or gDNA that served as material.

Source material: peripheral blood. This chain links TRBV7-3 with TRBJ2-4; 10 bases line up with TRBD2. The TCR comes from a woman in her seventies with acute or convalescent COVID-19. This CDR3 is CASSFSGGKDIQYF. DNA of the CDR3: TGTGCCAGCAGCTTTAGCGGGGGGAAAGACATTCAGTACTTC.